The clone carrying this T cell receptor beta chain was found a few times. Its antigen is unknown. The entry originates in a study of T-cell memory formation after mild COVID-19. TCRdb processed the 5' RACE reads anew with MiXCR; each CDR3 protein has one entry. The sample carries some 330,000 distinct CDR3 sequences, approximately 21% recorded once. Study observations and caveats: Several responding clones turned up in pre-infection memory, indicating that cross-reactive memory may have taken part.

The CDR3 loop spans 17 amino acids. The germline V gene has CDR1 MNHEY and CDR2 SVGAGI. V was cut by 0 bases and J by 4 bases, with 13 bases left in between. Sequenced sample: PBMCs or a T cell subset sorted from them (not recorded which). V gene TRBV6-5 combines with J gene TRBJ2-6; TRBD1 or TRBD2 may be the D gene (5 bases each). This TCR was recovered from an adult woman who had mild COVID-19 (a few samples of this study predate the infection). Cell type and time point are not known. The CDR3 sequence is CASSYSRGATGANVLTF. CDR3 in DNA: TGTGCCAGCAGTTACTCGAGAGGGGCGACGGGGGCCAACGTCCTGACTTTC.